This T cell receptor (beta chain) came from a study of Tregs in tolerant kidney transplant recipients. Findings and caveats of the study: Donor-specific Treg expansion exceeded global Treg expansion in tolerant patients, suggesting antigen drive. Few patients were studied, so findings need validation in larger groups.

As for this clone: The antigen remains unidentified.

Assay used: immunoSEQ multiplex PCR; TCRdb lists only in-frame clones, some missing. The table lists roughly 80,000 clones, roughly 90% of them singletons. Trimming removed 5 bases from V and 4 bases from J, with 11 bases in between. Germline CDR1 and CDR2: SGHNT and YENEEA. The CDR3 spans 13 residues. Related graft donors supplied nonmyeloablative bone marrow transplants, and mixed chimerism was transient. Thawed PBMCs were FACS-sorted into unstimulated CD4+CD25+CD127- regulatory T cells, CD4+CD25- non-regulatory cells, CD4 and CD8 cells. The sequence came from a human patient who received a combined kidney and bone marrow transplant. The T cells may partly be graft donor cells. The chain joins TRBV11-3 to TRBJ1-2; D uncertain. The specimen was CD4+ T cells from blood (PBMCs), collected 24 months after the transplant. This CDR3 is CASSGGYTYGYTF. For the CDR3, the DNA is TGTGCCAGCAGCGGAGGCTACACCTATGGCTACACCTTC.